The rows below give T cell receptor beta chains drawn from one sample of a study of shared T cell receptors in the human thymus. Using immunoSEQ multiplex PCR, the repertoire was profiled, and TCRdb retains in-frame clones only, with some absent. The sample holds about 400,000 clones, approximately 95% seen once. The sample comprised thymocytes. The receptor set was obtained from a human donor. Both conserved end residues are part of each CDR3. D genes are given only for firm matches. Size is omitted from some rows. Given values are once, few, many or a class for expanded clones.

clone size	J gene	D gene	V gene	CDR3 protein	CDR3 DNA
.	TRBJ2-5	.	TRBV7-7	CASSFFLGETQYF	TGTGCCAGCAGCTTCTTTCTGGGAGAGACCCAGTACTTC
.	TRBJ2-7	TRBD2	TRBV30	CAWSVVGLADSYEQYF	TGTGCCTGGAGTGTAGTTGGACTAGCGGATTCCTACGAGCAGTACTTC
once	TRBJ2-1	.	TRBV27	CASNVRGRPAGAGSRQFF	TGTGCCAGTAATGTCCGGGGGCGTCCTGCGGGAGCAGGATCGAGGCAGTTCTTC
.	TRBJ2-7	.	TRBV6-6	CATTSTGGDEQYF	TGTGCCACCACCTCGACAGGTGGCGACGAGCAGTACTTC
.	TRBJ2-7	.	TRBV7-2	CASSSCGSYEQYF	TGTGCCAGCAGCTCGTGCGGTTCCTACGAGCAGTACTTC
.	TRBJ2-4	.	TRBV14	CASSQDNFKNIQYF	TGTGCCAGCAGCCAAGACAACTTTAAGAACATTCAGTACTTC
.	TRBJ1-1	.	TRBV6-5	CASSYSGRNTEAFF	TGTGCCAGCAGTTACTCAGGGCGGAACACTGAAGCTTTCTTT
.	TRBJ1-5	TRBD1	TRBV6-1	CASSPGTDSNQPQHF	TGTGCCAGCAGTCCCGGGACAGATAGCAATCAGCCCCAGCATTTT
.	TRBJ2-3	TRBD2	TRBV27	CASSFGSLASGSFADTQYF	TGTGCCAGCAGTTTTGGGTCGTTGGCTAGCGGGAGCTTCGCAGATACGCAGTATTTT
.	TRBJ2-3	.	TRBV7-8	CASSLERASTDTQYF	TGTGCCAGCAGCTTAGAACGGGCCAGCACAGATACGCAGTATTTT
.	TRBJ2-7	.	TRBV11-1	CASSFRGEASYEQYF	TGTGCCAGCAGCTTCCGGGGTGAAGCGTCCTACGAGCAGTACTTC
.	TRBJ2-5	TRBD2	TRBV7-2	CASSPPGLAPTARPQYF	TGTGCCAGCAGCCCGCCGGGACTAGCGCCAACCGCACGGCCCCAGTACTTC
.	TRBJ2-7	.	TRBV18	CASSAAQVPSETASYEQYF	TGTGCCAGCTCAGCGGCCCAGGTACCAAGCGAGACCGCCTCCTACGAGCAGTACTTC
.	TRBJ2-7	TRBD1	TRBV5-1	CASTKTGQGAQYEQYF	TGCGCCAGCACCAAAACCGGACAGGGGGCGCAGTACGAGCAGTACTTC